The sequence of this T cell receptor beta chain was determined in a study of radiation and T cells in renal cell carcinoma. V shed 0 bases and J shed 6 bases, with 7 bases lying between them. Germline values: CDR1 GTSNPN, CDR2 SVGIG (reference sequence). The CDR3 runs 12 residues. The treatment is: treatment-naive control, cytoreductive nephrectomy. Libraries were prepared by immunoSEQ multiplex PCR; TCRdb keeps only in-frame clonotypes and omits some of them. Of fewer than 9,000 clones in the sample, about two thirds are singletons; the top ten hold about 40%. The sequences come from tumor tissue, collected from a patient whose treatment was nephrectomy without radiotherapy. The sequence was obtained from a woman in her 70s with renal cell carcinoma. The rearrangement links TRBV30 to TRBJ2-3; the D is unclear. The CDR3 loop is CAWSVTDDTQYF. DNA of the CDR3: TGTGCCTGGAGTGTCACGGATGATACGCAGTATTTT.